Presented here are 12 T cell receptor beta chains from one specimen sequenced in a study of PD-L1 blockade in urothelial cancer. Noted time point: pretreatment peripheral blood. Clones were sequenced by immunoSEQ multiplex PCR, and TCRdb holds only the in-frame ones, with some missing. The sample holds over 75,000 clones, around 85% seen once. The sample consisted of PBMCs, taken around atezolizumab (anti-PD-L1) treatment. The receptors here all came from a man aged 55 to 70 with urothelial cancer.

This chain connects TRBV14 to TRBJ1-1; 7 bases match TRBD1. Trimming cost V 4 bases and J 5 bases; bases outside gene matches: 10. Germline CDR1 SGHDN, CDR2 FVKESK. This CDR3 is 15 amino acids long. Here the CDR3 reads CASSPARTGRTEAFF. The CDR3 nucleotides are TGTGCCAGCAGCCCTGCCAGGACAGGCCGGACTGAAGCTTTCTTT.

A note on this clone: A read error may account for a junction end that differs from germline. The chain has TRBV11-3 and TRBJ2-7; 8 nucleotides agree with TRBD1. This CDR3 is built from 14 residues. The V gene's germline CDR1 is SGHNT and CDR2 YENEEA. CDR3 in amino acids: CASSLDRGQAHGVF. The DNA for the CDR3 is TGTGCCAGCAGCTTAGATAGGGGACAGGCGCACGGGGTCTTC.

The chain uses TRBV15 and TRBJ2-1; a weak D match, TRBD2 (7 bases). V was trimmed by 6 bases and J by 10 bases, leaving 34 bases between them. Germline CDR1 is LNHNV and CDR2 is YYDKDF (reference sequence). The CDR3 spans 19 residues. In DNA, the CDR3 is TGTGCCACCAGTCTAACAGGGCGTCGAAGGGGACTATCCCCCTGGGAGCAGTTCTTC. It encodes CATSLTGRRRGLSPWEQFF.

The CDR3 DNA follows: TGTGCCAGCAGCCCCCGACAGGGTTGGGTCTATGGCTACACCTTC. Protein: CASSPRQGWVYGYTF. V gene TRBV9 combines with J gene TRBJ1-2; 7 positions agree with TRBD1. This CDR3 is 15 amino acids long. Germline V gene lookup returns CDR1 SGDLS and CDR2 YYNGEE. Germline trimming cut 4 bases from V and 4 bases from J; bases unmatched to any gene: 10.

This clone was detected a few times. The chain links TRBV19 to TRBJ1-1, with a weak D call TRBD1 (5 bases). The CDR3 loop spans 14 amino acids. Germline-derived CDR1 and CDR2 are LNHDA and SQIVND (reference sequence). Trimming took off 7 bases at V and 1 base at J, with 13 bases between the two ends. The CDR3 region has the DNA TGTGCCAGTAACCCGGGACTTCCGAACACTGAAGCTTTCTTT. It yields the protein CASNPGLPNTEAFF.

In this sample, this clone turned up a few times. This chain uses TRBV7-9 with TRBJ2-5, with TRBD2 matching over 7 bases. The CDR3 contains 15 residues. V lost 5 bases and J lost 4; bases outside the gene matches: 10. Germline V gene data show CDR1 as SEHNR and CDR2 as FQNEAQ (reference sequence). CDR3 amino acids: CASSRSGSEGETQYF. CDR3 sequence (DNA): TGTGCCAGCAGCCGTAGCGGGTCCGAAGGAGAGACCCAGTACTTC.

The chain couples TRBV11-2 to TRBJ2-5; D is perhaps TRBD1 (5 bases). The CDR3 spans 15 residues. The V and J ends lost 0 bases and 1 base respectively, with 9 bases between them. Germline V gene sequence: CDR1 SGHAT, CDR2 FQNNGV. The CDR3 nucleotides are TGTGCCAGCAGCTTAGATCCAGGGTCCCAAGAGACCCAGTACTTC. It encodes CASSLDPGSQETQYF.

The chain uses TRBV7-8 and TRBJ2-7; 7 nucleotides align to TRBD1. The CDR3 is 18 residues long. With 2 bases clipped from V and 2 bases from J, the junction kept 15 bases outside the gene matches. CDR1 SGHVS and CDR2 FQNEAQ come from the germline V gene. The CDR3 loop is CASSLTARNRDRAYEQYF. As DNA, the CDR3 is TGTGCCAGCAGCTTAACCGCTCGAAACCGGGACAGAGCCTACGAGCAGTACTTC.

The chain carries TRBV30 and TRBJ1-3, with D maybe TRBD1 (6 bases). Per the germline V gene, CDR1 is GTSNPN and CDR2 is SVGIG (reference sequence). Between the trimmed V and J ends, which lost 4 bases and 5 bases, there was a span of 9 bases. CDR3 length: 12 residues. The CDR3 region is CAWMDRRNTIYF. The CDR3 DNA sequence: TGTGCCTGGATGGACAGAAGAAACACCATATATTTT.

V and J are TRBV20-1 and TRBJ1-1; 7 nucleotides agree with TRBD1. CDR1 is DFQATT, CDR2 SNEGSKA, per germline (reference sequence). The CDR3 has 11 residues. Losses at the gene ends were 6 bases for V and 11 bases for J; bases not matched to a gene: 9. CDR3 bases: TGCAGTGCAGTGGGACAGTTAGTCGCTTTCTTT. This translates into CSAVGQLVAFF.

CDR3 in DNA: TGTGCCAGCAGCGGACTCGCGGGGGGGTCGGCAGATACGCAGTATTTT. It translates to CASSGLAGGSADTQYF. This chain connects TRBV9 to TRBJ2-3; 9 positions match TRBD2. There are 16 residues in the CDR3. Germline V gene data show CDR1 as SGDLS and CDR2 as YYNGEE. V shed 3 bases, J shed 4 bases, and the junction held 9 bases outside the gene matches.

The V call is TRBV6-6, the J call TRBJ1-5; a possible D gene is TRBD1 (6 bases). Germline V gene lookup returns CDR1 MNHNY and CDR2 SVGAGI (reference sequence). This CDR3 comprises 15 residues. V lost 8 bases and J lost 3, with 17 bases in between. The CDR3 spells CASGRGGEYNQPQHF. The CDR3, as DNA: TGTGCCAGCGGAAGGGGGGGGGAGTACAATCAGCCCCAGCATTTT.